The sequence of this T cell receptor (beta chain) was determined in a study of cytomegalovirus exposure and HLA in healthy donors. Study outcomes and limitations: While the bulk of TCR sequences proved rare, some public TCRs turned up in many donors. Associated with cytomegalovirus, according to the listing, were 150 to 200 TCR beta chains. Specificity of a few CMV-associated chains for CMV antigens was verified in vitro.

Trimming removed 6 bases at V and 10 bases at J, with 16 bases between. Germline lookup yields CDR1 WNHNN and CDR2 SYGVQD (reference sequence). This CDR3 comprises 13 residues. In this sample, this clone turned up once. The antigen remains undetermined. The repertoire was sequenced with immunoSEQ multiplex PCR; TCRdb's copy has only in-frame clones and lacks some. The sample shows around 120,000 clones, approximately 88% of them seen only once. Sample: PBMCs. The V gene is TRBV10-1, the J gene TRBJ2-1; tentative D call: TRBD2 (7 bases). The TCR originated in a man aged 18 to 30 in good health and CMV-seronegative. DNA for the CDR3: TGCGCCAGCAGCGGGGGGCCCAATGGCGAGCAGTTCTTC. It translates to CASSGGPNGEQFF.